Detailed here is one T cell receptor (beta chain). J gave up 2 bases and V 0 bases, and 3 bases lay outside the gene matches. The CDR3 extends over 18 amino acids. Looked up from germline, CDR1 is SGHRS and CDR2 is YFSETQ. The sample originates from a study of blood T cell repertoires in COVID-19. Across the whole study: Nucleic acid was either cDNA or gDNA, and it came from T cells, B-cell-depleted T cells, or PBMCs.

This table comes from immunoSEQ multiplex PCR, and its TCRdb copy is limited to in-frame clones, with some not included. The table shows 90,000 to 130,000 clones, with less than 85% occurring only once. Sequenced input: peripheral blood. The V gene is TRBV5-1, the J gene TRBJ2-1; 15 bases are a match to TRBD2. This clonotype was obtained from an elderly woman with acute or convalescent COVID-19. Here the CDR3 reads CASSLGTSGRAAYNEQFF. The CDR3 DNA sequence: TGCGCCAGCAGCTTGGGGACTAGCGGGAGGGCCGCCTACAATGAGCAGTTCTTC.